The T cell receptor beta chain described here comes from a study of CD8 T cells in ankylosing spondylitis. A single record per CDR3 protein comes from TCRdb applying MiXCR to the 5' RACE reads. The data show about 350,000 distinct CDR3 sequences, 20% to 25% seen once. Regarding the study as a whole: There was a TCR beta motif, made of eight highly homologous variants, that appeared characteristic of ankylosing spondylitis blood.

This CDR3 has 16 amino acids. Germline CDR1 reads GTSNPN; CDR2 reads SVGIG (reference sequence). V shed 0 bases and J shed 1 base, with 16 bases lying between them. This clonotype was picked up a small number of times. The antigen remains unidentified. Sequencing input: blood, either unsorted or a sorted T cell fraction (not recorded which). This clonotype was sampled from a male donor with ankylosing spondylitis or in good health (not recorded which). The V call is TRBV30, the J call TRBJ2-7; the D gene could be TRBD1 or TRBD2 (5 bases each). The CDR3 coding sequence is TGTGCCTGGAGTGTACTGAGCGGACAAATATCCTACGAGCAGTACTTC. Translated, it gives CAWSVLSGQISYEQYF. The whole variable domain, filled in from reference TRBV30 and TRBJ2-7, reads SQTIHQWPATLVQPVGSPLSLECTVEGTSNPNLYWYRQAAGRGLQLLFYSVGIGQISSEVPQNLSASRPQDRQFILSSKKLLLSDSGFYLCAWSVLSGQISYEQYFGPGTRLTVT.